These 14 T cell receptor beta chains were sequenced from one sample in a study of blood T cell repertoires in COVID-19. Sequenced by immunoSEQ multiplex PCR; TCRdb stores in-frame clones only, minus some. The sample records approximately 390,000 clones, approximately 90% being singletons. Sequencing used PBMCs or T cells enriched from blood (not recorded which). The origin of the receptors is a woman in her forties or fifties who had recovered from COVID-19.

This clone was seen a handful of times. J is TRBJ1-3 and V is TRBV4-2; the match to TRBD1 covers 7 bases. The CDR3 runs 15 residues. V dropped 5 bases and J dropped 1; count of bases not matched to a gene: 5. CDR1 is LGHNA and CDR2 is YNFKEQ in the germline V gene. CDR3 sequence: CASSSRQGSGNTIYF. CDR3 nucleotide sequence: TGTGCCAGCAGCAGTAGACAGGGATCTGGAAACACCATATATTTT.

The chain is built from TRBV5-1 and TRBJ1-1; D might be TRBD1 (6 bases). V dropped 7 bases and J dropped 0 bases, with 10 bases sitting between them. The CDR3 runs 13 residues. The germline CDR1 and CDR2 sequences are SGHRS and YFSETQ. This CDR3 reads CASGRDMNTEAFF. CDR3 nucleotide sequence: TGCGCCAGCGGCCGGGACATGAACACTGAAGCTTTCTTT.

The chain links TRBV30 to TRBJ1-1; D might be TRBD1 (6 bases). The CDR3 is 18 amino acids. The V gene's germline CDR1 is GTSNPN and CDR2 SVGIG (reference sequence). The V and J ends lost 3 bases and 0 bases respectively, with 23 bases between them. CDR3 bases: TGTGCCTGGAGCGAGGGGGGGTTCAGGGGTGTGATGAACACTGAAGCTTTCTTT. Its protein product is CAWSEGGFRGVMNTEAFF.

The V and J genes are TRBV19 and TRBJ1-1, with D maybe TRBD1 (5 bases). This CDR3 contains 13 residues. CDR1 is LNHDA, CDR2 SQIVND, per germline (reference sequence). V shed 6 bases and J shed 5 bases, with 13 bases lying between them. In nucleotides, the CDR3 is TGTGCCAGTAGAGCAGGGTATCGGACTGAAGCTTTCTTT. Translation gives CASRAGYRTEAFF.

This sequence joins TRBV2 and TRBJ1-3, with D maybe TRBD1 (6 bases). There are 14 residues in the CDR3. CDR1 SNHLY and CDR2 FYNNEI come from the germline V gene. Between the trimmed V and J ends, which lost 0 bases and 3 bases, there was a span of 6 bases. The CDR3: CASSEAGGGNTIYF. CDR3 DNA sequence: TGTGCCAGCAGTGAAGCAGGGGGTGGAAACACCATATATTTT.

The CDR3 DNA reads as TGTGCCAGTAGTATACAGGGTAACTATGGCTACACCTTC. This sequence encodes CASSIQGNYGYTF. This chain links TRBV19 with TRBJ1-2; possible D gene TRBD1, 5 bases. The germline V and J ends were trimmed by 2 bases and 1 base, with 5 bases remaining between them. The CDR3 is made up of 13 amino acids. Germline-derived CDR1 and CDR2 are LNHDA and SQIVND (reference sequence).

The chain uses TRBV5-1 and TRBJ1-3; the D is unclear. CDR3 length equals 15 residues. Germline-derived CDR1 and CDR2 are SGHRS and YFSETQ. Trimming removed 4 bases from V and 0 bases from J, with 11 bases in between. In DNA form, the CDR3 reads TGCGCCAGCAGCGGGTGGCAGGACTCTGGAAACACCATATATTTT. This translates into CASSGWQDSGNTIYF.

This clone was observed a single time. The rearrangement joins TRBV7-3 to TRBJ2-5, with 8 positions matching TRBD1. CDR1 is SGHTA, CDR2 FQGTGA, per germline. The CDR3 length is 16 residues. With V trimmed by 4 bases and J by 2 bases, 9 bases remained unmatched. The CDR3 spells CASSSRGTGPQETQYF. The CDR3 DNA sequence: TGTGCCAGCAGCTCTAGAGGGACAGGTCCGCAAGAGACCCAGTACTTC.

This chain connects TRBV12-3 or TRBV12-4 to TRBJ1-1, with no clear D. The CDR3 extends over 12 amino acids. Trimming took off 3 bases at V and 5 bases at J, with 7 bases between the two ends. The CDR3 loop reads CASSLTRTEAFF. The CDR3 nucleotides are TGTGCCAGCAGTTTGACGAGGACTGAAGCTTTCTTT.

The rearrangement joins TRBV9 to TRBJ2-5, with 7 bases matching TRBD1. CDR1 is SGDLS, CDR2 YYNGEE, per germline. The V and J ends lost 0 bases and 1 base, in that order; junction bases with no gene match: 12. The CDR3 has 18 residues. The CDR3 loop reads CASSVEAPGTVFQETQYF. The CDR3 DNA is TGTGCCAGCAGCGTAGAGGCCCCGGGGACAGTTTTCCAAGAGACCCAGTACTTC.

This chain uses TRBV4-1 with TRBJ2-7; 7 bases match TRBD1. This CDR3 contains 14 residues. V was pared by 4 bases and J by 1 base, with 4 bases of the junction left unmatched. Germline V gives CDR1 MGHRA, CDR2 YSYEKL. As DNA, the CDR3 is TGCGCCAGCAGCCCATGGGACAGATCCTACGAGCAGTACTTC. Its translation is CASSPWDRSYEQYF.

The J gene is TRBJ2-1, the V gene TRBV7-3; D may be TRBD2 (6 bases). From germline, CDR1 is SGHTA and CDR2 FQGTGA. With 5 bases removed from V and 7 bases from J, the gap between germline ends came to 15 bases. This CDR3 comprises 14 residues. CDR3 loop: CASSPAGLRNEQFF. The CDR3 DNA sequence: TGTGCCAGCAGCCCTGCGGGACTTCGAAATGAGCAGTTCTTC.

The chain combines TRBV6-5 with TRBJ2-1; TRBD2 matches 8 bases. The V segment lost 5 bases and the J segment 7 bases; nucleotides outside the gene matches: 4. This CDR3 is 13 amino acids long. The V gene's germline CDR1 is MNHEY and CDR2 SVGAGI. CDR3 sequence: CASSTGGANEQFF. The DNA of the CDR3 is TGTGCCAGCAGTACCGGGGGGGCAAATGAGCAGTTCTTC.

The chain carries TRBV4-1 and TRBJ1-1; TRBD1 might be the D (5 bases). CDR1 and CDR2 (germline): MGHRA, YSYEKL. Trimming shortened V by 1 base and J by 3 bases, and 9 bases separated the two germline ends. CDR3 size: 14 residues. The CDR3 sequence: CASSQVGGYTEAFF. The DNA for the CDR3 is TGCGCCAGCAGCCAAGTGGGGGGGTACACTGAAGCTTTCTTT.